Listed below are T cell receptor beta chains from one sample, sequenced in a study of T cell changes during pregnancy in multiple sclerosis. TCRdb keeps only in-frame clones here, not all; method: immunoSEQ multiplex PCR. The table has about 27,000 clones, roughly 87% seen once. This specimen consisted of CD8+ T cells from peripheral blood mononuclear cells, obtained in the second trimester of pregnancy. These receptors were obtained from a female donor with multiple sclerosis, enrolled in a pregnancy study. Each CDR3 is given with its conserved first and last residue. Each record gives: J gene, CDR3 length, clone size, V gene, D gene, CDR3 DNA, CDR3 protein. A D gene is named only where the DNA matches it firmly. Only some rows state a clone size, as once, few, many or a class for expanded clones.

TRBJ2-1 13 - TRBV19 - TGTGCCAGTAGTATTAGGACAGACAATGAGCAGTTCTTC CASSIRTDNEQFF
TRBJ2-1 16 - TRBV15 TRBD2 TGTGCCACCAGCAGAAGGGGACTAGCGGTTTACAATGAGCAGTTCTTC CATSRRGLAVYNEQFF
TRBJ2-7 17 - TRBV13 - TGTGCCAGCAGCTTAACTCTCGGCGGGATTTCATCCTACGAGCAGTACTTC CASSLTLGGISSYEQYF
TRBJ1-1 14 - TRBV10-3 - TGTGCCATCAGGAAGACAGGCATGAACACTGAAGCTTTCTTT CAIRKTGMNTEAFF
TRBJ1-2 16 - TRBV7-9 - TGTGCCAGCAGCTTAGCAGGTGTCAGGGCCTTTCGAAGCTACACCTTC CASSLAGVRAFRSYTF
TRBJ2-7 14 - TRBV5-1 - TGCGCCAGCAGCTTGGCCGGACTGGACTACGAGCAGTACTTC CASSLAGLDYEQYF
TRBJ1-5 11 once TRBV6-5 - TGTGCCACAGGGAGCAATCAGCCCCAGCATTTT CATGSNQPQHF
TRBJ2-1 14 - TRBV5-5 - TGTGCCACCTGGAAGGGAACGGGATACAATGAGCAGTTCTTC CATWKGTGYNEQFF
TRBJ2-2 17 - TRBV7-9 - TGTGCCAGCAGTACCATTGGACAAGATGTGGACACCGGGGAGCTGTTTTTT CASSTIGQDVDTGELFF
TRBJ2-7 13 few TRBV7-9 TRBD2 TGTGCCAGCAGCTTACGACTAGCCGGCGAGCAGTACTTC CASSLRLAGEQYF
TRBJ1-5 12 - TRBV28 TRBD1 TGTGCCAGCAGGACAGGGTATCAGCCCCAGCATTTT CASRTGYQPQHF
TRBJ2-5 14 - TRBV5-1 - TGCGCCAGCAGCTTAAGACAAACCCAAGAGACCCAGTACTTC CASSLRQTQETQYF
TRBJ2-5 14 - TRBV18 - TGTGCCAGCTCACCGGGGGGAGTGAAAGAGACCCAGTACTTC CASSPGGVKETQYF
TRBJ2-7 15 - TRBV6-5 - TGTGCCAGCAGTTACTCGAAGTTCGCGAACTCCGAGCAGTACTTC CASSYSKFANSEQYF
TRBJ2-2 14 - TRBV6-1 - TGTGCCAGCGTTGGCGGGGTCGAGACCGGGGAGCTGTTTTTT CASVGGVETGELFF
TRBJ2-7 14 - TRBV7-8 - TGTGCCAGCAGCGCCGGCGTTGACGGGGGCGAGCAGTACTTC CASSAGVDGGEQYF
TRBJ1-2 13 - TRBV27 - TGTGCCACCCACCGACTGGGGGCGCGAGGCTACACCTTC CATHRLGARGYTF
TRBJ1-1 14 - TRBV19 - TGTGCCAGTAGTATAGGCCGTTTGGGCCTTGATGCTTTCTTT CASSIGRLGLDAFF
TRBJ1-1 15 - TRBV19 TRBD1 TGTGCCAGTAGTATAGCCGGGACAGGGGGCCTGGGAGCTTTCTTT CASSIAGTGGLGAFF
TRBJ1-2 10 - TRBV20-1 - TGCAGTGCCCTACTGGATGGCTACACCTTC CSALLDGYTF
TRBJ1-5 15 - TRBV10-3 - TGTGCCATCAGCGACACCGGGGAGTCAAGTCAGCCCCAGCATTTT CAISDTGESSQPQHF
TRBJ1-1 16 - TRBV6-4 TRBD1 TGTGCCAGCAGTGATGGACAGGGAAGCATGAACACTGAAGCTTTCTTT CASSDGQGSMNTEAFF
TRBJ2-1 15 once TRBV27 TRBD2 TGTGCCAGCAGTTTATGGGCGGGAGGGCTGGATGAGCAGTTCTTC CASSLWAGGLDEQFF
TRBJ2-1 18 - TRBV4-2 - TGTGCCAGCAGCCGCCCGGAGGGGGCGGGAACGCGGGTGGATGAGCAGTTCTTC CASSRPEGAGTRVDEQFF
TRBJ2-3 19 - TRBV28 TRBD2 TGTGCCAGCAGTTTTAAGGGCCCGAGGACTAGCGGGCGCACAGATACGCAGTATTTT CASSFKGPRTSGRTDTQYF
TRBJ1-4 15 - TRBV27 - TGTGCCAGCAGGCCCGACGGCGGCGAGAATGAAAAACTGTTTTTT CASRPDGGENEKLFF
TRBJ2-1 16 - TRBV7-3 TRBD1 TGTGCCAGCAGCCCGGGACAGGGGATGGGGGGCGATGAGCAGTTCTTC CASSPGQGMGGDEQFF
TRBJ2-7 15 - TRBV29-1 - TGCAGCGTTGAAGATCAAGGACGGGATACATACGAGCAGTACTTC CSVEDQGRDTYEQYF
TRBJ2-2 12 once TRBV5-1 - TGCGCCAGCAGCTTGGCGGGCGGGGAGCTGTTTTTT CASSLAGGELFF
TRBJ2-1 15 - TRBV9 TRBD2 TGTGCCAGCAGCGTCGGGACTAGCGGAAACAATGAGCAGTTCTTC CASSVGTSGNNEQFF
TRBJ1-4 14 - TRBV7-8 TRBD1 TGTGCCAGCAGCCATAACAGGGGGGAGGAAAAACTGTTTTTT CASSHNRGEEKLFF
TRBJ1-2 15 - TRBV18 - TGTGCCAGCTCACCAATAGCGGGGCCCCCCTATGGCTACACCTTC CASSPIAGPPYGYTF
TRBJ2-2 14 - TRBV7-9 - TGTGCCAGCAGCTTACAGGGCAACACCGGGGAGCTGTTTTTT CASSLQGNTGELFF
TRBJ1-1 15 - TRBV19 - TGTGCCAGTAGTATAGTTGGCAGGGGGAACACTGAAGCTTTCTTT CASSIVGRGNTEAFF
TRBJ1-3 14 - TRBV25-1 - TGTGCCAGCAGTGGTCCGCCCAGGGGAAACACCATATATTTT CASSGPPRGNTIYF
TRBJ1-3 13 - TRBV5-1 - TGCGCCACAACAGGGCTCGAACGGAACACCATATATTTT CATTGLERNTIYF
TRBJ2-1 13 - TRBV6-5 - TGTGCCAGCAGTCACGACGGAGACAATGAGCAGTTCTTC CASSHDGDNEQFF
TRBJ2-7 14 - TRBV4-1 - TGCGCCAGCAGCCAAGACCCCTCAGGGCGCGAGCAGTACTTC CASSQDPSGREQYF
TRBJ1-2 12 once TRBV27 - TGTGCCAGCAGTTTGGGGGGTACTGGCTACACCTTC CASSLGGTGYTF
TRBJ2-3 15 once TRBV7-9 - TGTGCCAGCAGCTTAGGGGGGTGGGGGCCAGATACGCAGTATTTT CASSLGGWGPDTQYF
TRBJ2-7 14 - TRBV10-3 - TGTGCCATCAGTGAGCCCAGGAACCCCTACGAGCAGTACTTC CAISEPRNPYEQYF
TRBJ1-2 15 - TRBV15 - TGTGCCACCAGCAGAGTTACCAGGGGCGTCCGGGGCTACACCTTC CATSRVTRGVRGYTF
TRBJ2-7 18 once TRBV5-8 TRBD1 TGTGCCAGCAGCCAGCCCGGGACAGTCGGGACCTGGGACTACGAGCAGTACTTC CASSQPGTVGTWDYEQYF
TRBJ1-2 17 - TRBV6-1 TRBD1 TGTGCCAGCAGTGTCCCGGGACAGAATGCCTTTAACTATGGCTACACCTTC CASSVPGQNAFNYGYTF
TRBJ2-5 17 - TRBV28 TRBD2 TGTGCCAGCAGCCAGGGACTAGCGGAAACGCAGGGGGAGACCCAGTACTTC CASSQGLAETQGETQYF
TRBJ2-7 15 - TRBV19 TRBD1 TGTGCCAGTAGTCCGTCGACAGGGGGCAGCTACGAGCAGTACTTC CASSPSTGGSYEQYF
TRBJ1-1 13 - TRBV5-1 TRBD1 TGCGCCAGCAGCTTTACCGGGACAGGGGAAGCTTTCTTT CASSFTGTGEAFF
TRBJ2-7 13 - TRBV27 TRBD1 TGTGCCAGCAGAACGGGACAGTCCTACGAGCAGTACTTC CASRTGQSYEQYF
TRBJ1-4 13 - TRBV7-9 - TGTGCCAGCAGCTTCTTCCCCGATGAAAAACTGTTTTTT CASSFFPDEKLFF
TRBJ1-4 13 - TRBV7-8 - TGTGCCAGCAGCTTATCACTTAATGAAAAACTGTTTTTT CASSLSLNEKLFF
TRBJ2-7 13 - TRBV27 - TGTGCCAGCAGTTTGAGGGCTAGCACCGAGCAGTACTTC CASSLRASTEQYF
TRBJ2-1 12 - TRBV29-1 - TGCAGAGTCAAATCAGGGGCGAATGAGCAGTTCTTC CRVKSGANEQFF
TRBJ2-7 14 - TRBV27 - TGTGCCAGCAGTTCAGCGGCTACCCACTACGAGCAGTACTTC CASSSAATHYEQYF